This record looks at one TCR beta chain sequence and its context. The target antigen is unknown. The data stem from a study of radiotherapy plus CTLA-4 blockade in lung cancer. Study observations and caveats: Together with interferon-beta, which increased in serum after radiation, early dynamic changes in blood T cell clones were reportedly the best predictors of response.

Losses at the gene ends were 1 base for V and 4 bases for J; bases not matched to a gene: 4. This CDR3 contains 17 residues. Germline values: CDR1 SGHNT, CDR2 YENEEA. Assay used: immunoSEQ multiplex PCR; TCRdb lists only in-frame clones, some missing. The table lists about 72,000 clones, roughly 78% of them singletons. The sequence derives from a human donor with non-small cell lung cancer who had a complete response to radiotherapy plus ipilimumab. Sequenced material: peripheral blood, taken from a patient treated with radiotherapy plus ipilimumab. The V call is TRBV11-3, the J call TRBJ2-3; 14 nucleotides align to TRBD2. Written as DNA, the CDR3 is TGTGCCAGCAGCTTAGGCCAGACTAGCGGGGGGGCAGATACGCAGTATTTT. Translated: CASSLGQTSGGADTQYF.